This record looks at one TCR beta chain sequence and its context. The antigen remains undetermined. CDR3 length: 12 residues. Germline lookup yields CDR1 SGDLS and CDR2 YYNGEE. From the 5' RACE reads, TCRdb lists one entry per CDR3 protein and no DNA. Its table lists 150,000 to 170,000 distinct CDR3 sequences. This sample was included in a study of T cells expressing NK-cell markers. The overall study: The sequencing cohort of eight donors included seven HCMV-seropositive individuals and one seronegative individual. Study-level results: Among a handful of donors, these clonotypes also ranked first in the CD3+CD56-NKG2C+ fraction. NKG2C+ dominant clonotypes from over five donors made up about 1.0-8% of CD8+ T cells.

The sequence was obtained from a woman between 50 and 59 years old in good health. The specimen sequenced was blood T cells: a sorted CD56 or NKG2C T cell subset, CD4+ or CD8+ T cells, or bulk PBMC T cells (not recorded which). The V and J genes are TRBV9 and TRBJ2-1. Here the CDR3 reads CASSVGNNEQFF.